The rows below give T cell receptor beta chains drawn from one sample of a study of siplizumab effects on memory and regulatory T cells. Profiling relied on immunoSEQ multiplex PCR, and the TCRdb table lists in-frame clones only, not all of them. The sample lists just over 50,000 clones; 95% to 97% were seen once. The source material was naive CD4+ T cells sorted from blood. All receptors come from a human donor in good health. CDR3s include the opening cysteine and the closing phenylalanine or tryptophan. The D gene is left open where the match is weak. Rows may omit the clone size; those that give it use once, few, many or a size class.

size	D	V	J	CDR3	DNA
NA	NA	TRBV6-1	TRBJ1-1	CASSPQSLDTEAFF	TGTGCCAGCAGTCCACAAAGTTTAGACACTGAAGCTTTCTTT
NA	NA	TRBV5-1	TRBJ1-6	CASSLEGGGGNSPLHF	TGCGCCAGCAGCTTGGAAGGTGGTGGGGGTAATTCACCCCTCCACTTT
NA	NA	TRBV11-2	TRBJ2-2	CASSLGSGYTGELFF	TGTGCCAGCAGCTTAGGTAGTGGGTACACCGGGGAGCTGTTTTTT
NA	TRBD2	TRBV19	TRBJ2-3	CASSKWTSLGSDTQYF	TGTGCCAGTAGTAAATGGACTAGCTTAGGGTCAGATACGCAGTATTTT
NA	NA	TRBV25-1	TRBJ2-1	CASMRAYNEQFF	TGTGCCAGCATGCGGGCCTACAATGAGCAGTTCTTC
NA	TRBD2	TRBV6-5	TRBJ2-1	CASSRPGLAYNEQFF	TGTGCCAGCAGTCGTCCGGGACTAGCCTACAATGAGCAGTTCTTC
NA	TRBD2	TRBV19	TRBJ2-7	CAALAGFYEQYF	TGTGCCGCGCTAGCGGGCTTTTACGAGCAGTACTTC
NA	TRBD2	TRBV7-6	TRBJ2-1	CASSLRGLAGGDEQFF	TGTGCCAGCAGCTTACGCGGACTAGCGGGAGGCGATGAGCAGTTCTTC
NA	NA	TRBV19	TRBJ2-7	CASSIRQGSYEQYF	TGTGCCAGTAGTATCAGACAAGGATCCTACGAGCAGTACTTC
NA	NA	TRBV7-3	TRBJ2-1	CASSLFPALGRESYNEQFF	TGTGCCAGCAGCTTATTTCCAGCTCTTGGGCGGGAATCCTACAATGAGCAGTTCTTC
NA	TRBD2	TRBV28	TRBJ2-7	CATWGGYEQYF	TGTGCCACCTGGGGGGGCTACGAGCAGTACTTC
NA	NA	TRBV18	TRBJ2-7	CASSPGASEQYF	TGTGCCAGCTCACCGGGGGCTTCCGAGCAGTACTTC
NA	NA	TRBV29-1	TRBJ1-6	CSVKGDRGNSPLHF	TGCAGCGTGAAGGGGGATCGAGGAAATTCACCCCTCCACTTT
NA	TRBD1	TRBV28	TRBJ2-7	CASRHRGSLFEQYF	TGTGCCAGCAGGCACAGGGGCTCCCTTTTCGAGCAGTACTTC
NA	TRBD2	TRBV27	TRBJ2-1	CASTSTSASYNEQFF	TGTGCCAGCACGTCGACTAGCGCCTCCTACAATGAGCAGTTCTTC
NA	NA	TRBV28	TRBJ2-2	CASSSRLELFF	TGTGCCAGCAGTTCTCGTTTGGAGCTGTTTTTT
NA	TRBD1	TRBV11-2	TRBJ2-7	CASSLDRFYRGRFAGQYF	TGTGCCAGCAGCTTAGATCGTTTTTACAGGGGGCGGTTTGCAGGGCAGTACTTC
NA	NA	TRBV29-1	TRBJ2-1	CSVGLAYNEQFF	TGCAGCGTAGGGCTAGCCTACAATGAGCAGTTCTTC
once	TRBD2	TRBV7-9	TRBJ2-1	CASSFGLAGAQFYNEQFF	TGTGCCAGCAGCTTCGGACTAGCGGGAGCGCAATTCTACAATGAGCAGTTCTTC
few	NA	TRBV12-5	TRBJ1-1	CASGRRGTEAFF	TGTGCTAGTGGACGAAGGGGTACTGAAGCTTTCTTT